This entry lists 22 T cell receptor beta chains sequenced from one sample in a study of OX40 agonist ivuxolimab in advanced cancers. Profiling relied on immunoSEQ multiplex PCR, and the TCRdb table lists in-frame clones only, not all of them. The repertoire has 65,000 to 85,000 clones, 80% to 95% of them found once; the top ten carry roughly 7.5%. The sample in question was CD4+ or CD8+ T cells sorted from blood, obtained in a trial of the OX40 agonist ivuxolimab. The receptors shown here come from an adult with an advanced solid tumor such as melanoma, head and neck, liver or kidney cancer.

The CDR3 reads CASSEFEGHDNQPQHF. Here the CDR3 DNA reads TGTGCCAGCAGTGAGTTCGAAGGACACGACAATCAGCCCCAGCATTTT. This sequence joins TRBV2 and TRBJ1-5, with D possibly matching TRBD1 (5 bases). This CDR3 is built from 16 residues. CDR1 SNHLY and CDR2 FYNNEI come from the germline V gene. V was shortened by 3 bases and J by 3 bases, with 15 bases between the two germline ends.

V is TRBV7-2 and J is TRBJ1-1; no definite D call. In germline, CDR1 is SGHTA, CDR2 FQGNSA. This CDR3 has 15 residues. The V gene lost 5 bases and the J gene lost 0 bases, with 13 bases spanning the gap. The DNA for the CDR3 is TGTGCCAGCAGCAACACCGCTGGGATGAACACTGAAGCTTTCTTT. Translation: CASSNTAGMNTEAFF.

The genes are TRBV27 and TRBJ2-1; 9 bases agree with TRBD2. The CDR3 is 17 amino acids. V lost 5 bases and J lost 4; bases outside the gene matches: 12. Germline assignment: CDR1 MNHEY and CDR2 SMNVEV (reference sequence). CDR3 residues: CASSLPTSGGSYNEQFF. As DNA, the CDR3 is TGTGCCAGCAGTCTCCCGACGAGCGGGGGGTCTTACAATGAGCAGTTCTTC.

This rearrangement joins TRBV14 to TRBJ2-7, with TRBD1 matching 9 bases. The CDR3 contains 16 residues. Germline trimming cut 1 base from V and 4 bases from J; bases unmatched to any gene: 8. Germline V gene data show CDR1 as SGHDN and CDR2 as FVKESK. CDR3: CASSQGLGTGLYEQYF. The CDR3 bases are TGTGCCAGCAGCCAAGGATTGGGGACAGGGCTGTACGAGCAGTACTTC.

V gene TRBV5-4 combines with J gene TRBJ1-1; 11 bases are a match to TRBD1. The V gene end was trimmed by 3 bases and the J gene end by 5 bases; junction bases not matched to a gene: 3. This CDR3 has 14 residues. From germline, CDR1 is SGHNT and CDR2 YYREEE (reference sequence). CDR3 DNA sequence: TGTGCCAGCAGCTGGGACAGGGGGGGTACTGAAGCTTTCTTT. Amino acids: CASSWDRGGTEAFF.

V usage is TRBV6-1 and J usage is TRBJ1-4; no clear D gene. The CDR3 sequence is 12 residues long. Per germline, CDR1 MNHNS and CDR2 SASEGT. Trimming stripped 7 bases from V and 3 bases from J, with 6 bases between. CDR3 coding DNA: TGTGCCAGCAAAGCGGCTAATGAAAAACTGTTTTTT. Its translation is CASKAANEKLFF.

The chain uses TRBV11-3 and TRBJ2-3; D not certain. The CDR3 runs 13 residues. V shed 2 bases and J shed 6 bases, with 9 bases lying between them. Per germline, CDR1 SGHNT and CDR2 YENEEA. Written as DNA, the CDR3 is TGTGCCAGCAGCTTATCCAAAGCGGATACGCAGTATTTT. The encoded protein is CASSLSKADTQYF.

DNA of the CDR3: TGCGCCAGCAGTGAGTTTAGCGGGGGTTCTAACAATGAGCAGTTCTTC. Its translation is CASSEFSGGSNNEQFF. The chain recombines TRBV10-1 with TRBJ2-1; 9 bases are shared with TRBD2. Germline V CDR1 and CDR2: WNHNN, SYGVQD (reference sequence). The CDR3 runs 16 residues. The ends lost 1 base at V and 5 bases at J; junction bases unmatched: 6.

The chain uses TRBV11-2 and TRBJ1-2, with D unclear. CDR1 SGHAT and CDR2 FQNNGV come from the germline V gene. The CDR3 spans 15 residues. The V gene lost 5 bases and the J gene lost 4 bases, with 17 bases spanning the gap. The CDR3 protein is CASSPLLGPSYGYTF. CDR3 sequence (DNA): TGTGCCAGCAGCCCTCTCCTGGGCCCATCCTATGGCTACACCTTC.

The V call is TRBV6-5, the J call TRBJ2-7; possible D gene TRBD2, 6 bases. CDR1 is MNHEY and CDR2 is SVGAGI in the germline V gene. The CDR3 has 16 residues. The V and J ends lost 0 bases and 4 bases respectively, with 16 bases between them. The CDR3 is CASSYSSFGGTYEQYF. The CDR3 DNA sequence: TGTGCCAGCAGTTACTCGAGCTTTGGGGGGACGTACGAGCAGTACTTC.

This clone has a single count. J is TRBJ1-5 and V is TRBV4-1; D not resolved. CDR1 and CDR2 (germline): MGHRA, YSYEKL. CDR3 length: 13 residues. V was trimmed by 3 bases and J by 5 bases, leaving 8 bases between them. This CDR3 reads CASSHTGDQPQHF. CDR3 coding DNA: TGCGCCAGCAGCCACACTGGGGATCAGCCCCAGCATTTT.

This rearrangement joins TRBV6-1 to TRBJ1-1; unclear D gene. The CDR3 covers 12 residues. From germline, CDR1 is MNHNS and CDR2 SASEGT. V lost 6 bases and J lost 4, with 9 bases in between. The CDR3 reads CASSPLGTEAFF. The CDR3 DNA sequence: TGTGCCAGCAGCCCCCTTGGCACTGAAGCTTTCTTT.

The rearrangement joins TRBV19 to TRBJ1-1; maybe TRBD1 (5 bases). CDR3 length: 11 residues. Between the trimmed V and J ends, which lost 7 bases and 7 bases, there was a span of 10 bases. From germline, CDR1 is LNHDA and CDR2 SQIVND (reference sequence). CDR3 sequence: CASMGGGEAFF. CDR3 DNA sequence: TGTGCCAGTATGGGGGGGGGTGAAGCTTTCTTT.

CDR3 sequence: CASILCRGEAFFKQYF. CDR3 nucleotide sequence: TGTGCCAGCATACTTTGTCGCGGAGAGGCGTTTTTCAAGCAGTACTTC. This rearrangement joins TRBV6-7 to TRBJ2-7; no reliable D call. TRBV6-7 is sorted into the ORF group, with uncertain function. V was shortened by 7 bases and J by 8 bases, with 27 bases between the two germline ends. The CDR3 contains 16 residues.

CDR3 amino acids: CSGTSGELPYEQYF. The CDR3 DNA reads TGCAGCGGGACTAGCGGGGAATTACCCTACGAGCAGTACTTC. V and J are TRBV29-1 and TRBJ2-7; 12 positions agree with TRBD2. J was trimmed by 2 bases and V by 7 bases; bases with no gene match: 6. Per the germline V gene, CDR1 is SQVTM and CDR2 is ANQGSEA. The CDR3 is made up of 14 amino acids.

This rearrangement joins TRBV6-4 to TRBJ2-1, with D possibly matching TRBD2 (5 bases). Trimming left V 3 bases short and J 0 bases short, with 9 bases between. The germline CDR1 and CDR2 sequences are MRHNA and SNTAGT. The CDR3 length is 15 residues. The CDR3 coding sequence is TGTGCCAGCAGTGAAGTGAGGGTCTCCTACAATGAGCAGTTCTTC. Translated, it gives CASSEVRVSYNEQFF.

The J gene is TRBJ1-2, the V gene TRBV29-1; D is undetermined. The germline V gene has CDR1 SQVTM and CDR2 ANQGSEA. Trimming shortened V by 3 bases and J by 4 bases, and 6 bases separated the two germline ends. The CDR3 is 11 residues long. CDR3 protein: CSVDTGYGYTF. The DNA for the CDR3 is TGCAGCGTTGATACTGGCTATGGCTACACCTTC.

V gene TRBV13 combines with J gene TRBJ2-7, with TRBD1 matching over 7 bases. This CDR3 has 14 amino acids. Germline trimming cut 4 bases from V and 6 bases from J; bases unmatched to any gene: 9. Germline CDR1 PRHDT, CDR2 FYEKMQ (reference sequence). DNA for the CDR3: TGTGCCAGCAGCTCCGGGACAGAGTCTAGCGAGCAGTACTTC. Translating it yields CASSSGTESSEQYF.

This clone came up once. The V call is TRBV20-1, the J call TRBJ1-2, with TRBD1 as a possible D gene (5 bases). The V end was cut by 6 bases, the J end by 4 bases, with 9 bases between. The CDR3 sequence is 11 residues long. Germline-derived CDR1 and CDR2 are DFQATT and SNEGSKA (reference sequence). This CDR3 is CSADSTYGYTF. In nucleotides, the CDR3 is TGCAGTGCCGACAGTACCTATGGCTACACCTTC.

V is TRBV11-1 and J is TRBJ2-1; 11 bases are shared with TRBD2. The CDR3 length is 15 residues. J was trimmed by 1 base and V by 5 bases; bases with no gene match: 1. The germline gives CDR1 SGHAT, CDR2 FQDESV (reference sequence). This CDR3 is CASSASGGSYNEQFF. CDR3 nucleotides: TGTGCCAGCAGCGCTAGCGGGGGGTCCTACAATGAGCAGTTCTTC.

The gene calls are TRBV5-4 and TRBJ2-1, with a weak D call TRBD1 (5 bases). Germline CDR1 is SGHNT and CDR2 is YYREEE (reference sequence). The CDR3 sequence is 20 residues long. The ends were cut back, 0 bases at V and 0 bases at J, with 22 bases in the middle. The CDR3 loop reads CASSLEGQGLTWDSYNEQFF. Here the CDR3 DNA reads TGTGCCAGCAGCTTGGAAGGGCAGGGTCTCACGTGGGACTCCTACAATGAGCAGTTCTTC.

The CDR3 sequence is CASSGGNSGANVLTF. DNA for the CDR3: TGTGCCAGCAGCGGGGGGAACTCTGGGGCCAACGTCCTGACTTTC. The chain is built from TRBV5-5 and TRBJ2-6; TRBD2 is a possible D gene (6 bases). The CDR3 is made up of 15 amino acids. Germline CDR1 SGHKS, CDR2 YYEKEE (reference sequence). V lost 4 bases to trimming and J lost 0 bases, with 8 bases between them.